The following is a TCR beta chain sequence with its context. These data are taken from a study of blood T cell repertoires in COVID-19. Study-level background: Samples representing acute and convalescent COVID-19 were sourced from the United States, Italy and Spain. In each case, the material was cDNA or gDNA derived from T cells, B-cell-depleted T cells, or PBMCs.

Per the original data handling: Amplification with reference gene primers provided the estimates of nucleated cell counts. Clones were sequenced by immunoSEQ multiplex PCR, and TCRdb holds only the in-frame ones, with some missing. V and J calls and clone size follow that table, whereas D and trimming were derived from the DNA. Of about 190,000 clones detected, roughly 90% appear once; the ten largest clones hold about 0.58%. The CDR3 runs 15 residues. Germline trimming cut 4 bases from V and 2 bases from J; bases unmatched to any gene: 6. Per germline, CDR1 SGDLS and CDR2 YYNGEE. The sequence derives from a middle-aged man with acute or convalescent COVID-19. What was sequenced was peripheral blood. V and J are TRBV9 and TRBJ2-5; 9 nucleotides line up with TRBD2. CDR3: CASSITSGPQETQYF. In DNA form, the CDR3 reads TGTGCCAGCAGCATAACTAGCGGGCCTCAAGAGACCCAGTACTTC. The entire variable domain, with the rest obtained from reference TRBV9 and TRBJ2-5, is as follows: DSGVTQTPKHLITATGQRVTLRCSPRSGDLSVYWYQQSLDQGLQFLIQYYNGEERAKGNILERFSAQQFPDLHSELNLSSLELGDSALYFCASSITSGPQETQYFGPGTRLLVL.